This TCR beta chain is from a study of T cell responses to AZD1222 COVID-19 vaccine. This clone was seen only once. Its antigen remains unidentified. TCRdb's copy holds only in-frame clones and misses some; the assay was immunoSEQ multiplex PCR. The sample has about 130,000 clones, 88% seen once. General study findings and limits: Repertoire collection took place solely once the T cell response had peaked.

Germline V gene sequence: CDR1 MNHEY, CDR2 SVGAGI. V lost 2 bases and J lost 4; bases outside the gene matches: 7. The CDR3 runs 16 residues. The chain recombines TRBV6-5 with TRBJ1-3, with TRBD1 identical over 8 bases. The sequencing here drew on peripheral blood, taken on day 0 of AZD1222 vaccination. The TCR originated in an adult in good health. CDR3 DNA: TGTGCCAGCAGTTACACAGGGGGATCCACCGGAAACACCATATATTTT. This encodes CASSYTGGSTGNTIYF.